The source of this TCR beta chain is a study of T cell repertoires and HLA-DP antigens. Study-level information: The donors, ranging 18-to-29 to 60-to-69 years, included a couple of males and one female.

Sequencing used immunoSEQ multiplex PCR; TCRdb keeps in-frame clones, though not all of them. The repertoire includes approximately 100,000 clones, approximately 86% of them detected once, and less than 2% sits in the top ten. As concerns this clone: No antigen is known for it.

CDR3 length equals 14 residues. Looked up from germline, CDR1 is SQVTM and CDR2 is ANQGSEA. The V gene lost 7 bases and the J gene lost 0 bases, with 16 bases spanning the gap. The source of this sequence is a man over 45 in good health and CMV-seronegative. Sequenced: CD4+ T cells from PBMCs. The chain carries TRBV29-1 and TRBJ2-7, with TRBD2 as a possible D gene (6 bases). CDR3 loop: CSASVGGSSYEQYF. The CDR3 bases are TGCAGCGCCTCGGTTGGGGGGAGCTCCTACGAGCAGTACTTC.